This T cell receptor beta chain was sequenced for a study of blood T cell repertoires in COVID-19. For the study at large: The study drew acute and convalescent COVID-19 samples from the United States, Italy and Spain. In each case, the material was cDNA or gDNA derived from T cells, B-cell-depleted T cells, or PBMCs.

In the original workflow: How many nucleated cells were present was estimated from reference gene primer amplification. The data were produced by immunoSEQ multiplex PCR, yet TCRdb's version contains in-frame clones alone and is incomplete. That table is the source of V, J and clone size, and D and trimming were worked out from the DNA. The sample lists approximately 300,000 clones; roughly 80% were seen once. This clonotype was obtained from a woman in her forties or fifties with active or convalescent COVID-19. The sequenced sample consisted of peripheral blood.

In DNA form, the CDR3 reads TGTGCCAGCAGTTACCCGAATCGGGTGTACTATGGCTACACCTTC. Translated: CASSYPNRVYYGYTF. The chain carries TRBV6-6 and TRBJ1-2, with D hard to call. V was clipped by 2 bases and J by 3 bases, with 13 bases between them. The germline gives CDR1 MNHNY, CDR2 SVGAGI (reference sequence). CDR3 length: 15 residues.